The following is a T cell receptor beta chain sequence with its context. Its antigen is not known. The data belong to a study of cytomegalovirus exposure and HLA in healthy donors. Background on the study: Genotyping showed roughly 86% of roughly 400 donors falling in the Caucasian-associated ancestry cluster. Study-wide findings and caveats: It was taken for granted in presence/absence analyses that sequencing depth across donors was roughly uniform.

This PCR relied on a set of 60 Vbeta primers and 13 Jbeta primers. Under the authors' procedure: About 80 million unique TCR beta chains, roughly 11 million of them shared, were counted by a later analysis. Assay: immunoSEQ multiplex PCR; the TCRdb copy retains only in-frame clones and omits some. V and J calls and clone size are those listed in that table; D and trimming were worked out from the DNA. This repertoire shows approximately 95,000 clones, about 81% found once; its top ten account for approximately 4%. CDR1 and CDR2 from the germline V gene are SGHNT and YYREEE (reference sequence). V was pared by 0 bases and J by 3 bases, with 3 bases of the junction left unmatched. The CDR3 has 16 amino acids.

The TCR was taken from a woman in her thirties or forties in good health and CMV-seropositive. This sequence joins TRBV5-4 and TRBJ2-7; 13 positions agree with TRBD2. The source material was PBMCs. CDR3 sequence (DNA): TGTGCCAGCAGCTTGGGGGGGACTAGCGGGAACTACGAGCAGTACTTC. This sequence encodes CASSLGGTSGNYEQYF.